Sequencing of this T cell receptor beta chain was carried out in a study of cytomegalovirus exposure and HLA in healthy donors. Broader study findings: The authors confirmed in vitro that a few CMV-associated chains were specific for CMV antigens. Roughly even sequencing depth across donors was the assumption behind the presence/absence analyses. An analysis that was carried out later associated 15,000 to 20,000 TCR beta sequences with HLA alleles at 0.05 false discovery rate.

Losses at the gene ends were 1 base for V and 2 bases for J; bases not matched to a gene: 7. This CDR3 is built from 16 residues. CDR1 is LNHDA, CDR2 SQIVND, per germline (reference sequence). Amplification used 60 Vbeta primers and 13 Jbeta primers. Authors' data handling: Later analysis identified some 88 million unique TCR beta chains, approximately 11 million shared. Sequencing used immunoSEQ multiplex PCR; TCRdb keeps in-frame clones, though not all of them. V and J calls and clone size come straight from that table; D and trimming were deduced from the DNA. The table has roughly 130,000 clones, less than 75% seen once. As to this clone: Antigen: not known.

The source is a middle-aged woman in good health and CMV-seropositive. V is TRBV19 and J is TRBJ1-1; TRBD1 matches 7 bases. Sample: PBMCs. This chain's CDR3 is CASSIVWDRPNTEAFF. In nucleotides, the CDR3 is TGTGCCAGTAGTATAGTTTGGGACAGACCTAACACTGAAGCTTTCTTT.